The following is a TCR beta chain sequence with its context. It lacks a known antigen. No base-level quality is on record; no much larger clone is a single base apart. The entry originates in a study of long-term antiretroviral therapy in people with HIV (dated by TCRdb to 2021 to 2024). General notes on the study: The earliest samples were collected approximately a decade before the 2015 WHO recommendation for immediate ART, a period when ART was typically delayed until CD4 counts fell. This retrospective serial study examined whether starting ART and sustained HIV suppression were associated with changes in the composition and diversity of the TRB repertoire in peripheral blood. The cohort contributed about 180 cryopreserved PBMC samples from 30 adults with confirmed HIV infection, collected serially over a mean of about 6 years (range 1-12). Of the roughly 32 participants with HIV, about a dozen were female. No cross-contamination during QIAcube processing was shown when test extractions of a monoclonal T-cell line were performed alongside some 33 polyclonal samples. Beyond this particular receptor, the publication reports: Expanded TRB clones identified before ART initiation dominated the repertoire at all time points, although this dominance fluctuated and declined in many PLHIV after ART. Unsorted PBMC were profiled instead of sorted CD4+ and CD8+ T cells because pre-ART samples had limited cell numbers. Inferences about post-ART repertoire changes are limited because no data were available on ART adherence, viral resistance or therapy changes. Starting ART was linked to a significant rise in TRB diversity, yet even with long-term ART the diversity remained significantly lower than in transplant donor controls. The samples span the years 2004 to 2017, and the ART regimens used at that time may not be as effective as current regimens. Limited PBMC availability meant only the TCR beta chain was sequenced, without alpha chain pairing. HIV repertoires had narrower CDR3 length ranges than controls, and the network structure suggested an antigen-experienced repertoire that shifted only slightly toward naive after ART.

The immunoSEQ hsTCRB v3.0 assay was used at survey level resolution to sequence the TRB variable region. TRB sequencing targeted a depth of about 40,000-50,000 T-cell genomes per sample. TRB libraries were pooled and sequenced on an Illumina MiSeq using a v3 150-cycle kit. Regarding the original processing steps: Repertoire analysis was run in R within a reproducible Nextflow workflow that covered QC, data transformation and analysis. LymphoSeq2, an R package for exploring AIRR-Seq data, was used to implement the custom analyses. Several samples that yielded fewer than 5000 total TRB sequences were excluded, so that under 200 HIV repertoires were analyzed. Among the 200 or so HIV repertoires that were kept, 59 were collected before ART initiation and around 130 were collected after ART initiation. Repertoires were downsampled to 5000 TRB nucleotide sequences, and summary statistics were averaged over 100 downsampling iterations. The analysis kept only TRB sequences whose CDR3 regions were at least seven amino acids long. Diversity was assessed using a clonality score derived from Shannon entropy and using the Gini coefficient. In the repertoire networks, any two of the top 5000 CDR3 amino acid sequences were connected whenever the two sequences differed by an edit distance of one. Antigen specificity groups and MHC restriction were predicted for TRB CDR3 amino acid sequences with GLIPH2. To flag known CMV, EBV, HIV or tissue antigen associations, CDR3 amino acid sequences were matched against VDJdb and McPAS-TCR. Pre-ART, post-ART and control groups were compared with Wilcoxon signed-rank tests and Holm-Bonferroni correction. TCRdb retrieved this table from immuneACCESS and kept in-frame rearrangements only. Not all clones are present; in checked studies, unresolved V genes account for under half, and no reason is known for the remainder. The DNA was the basis for D and trimming; V, J and clone size are from that table. This sample has 26,000 or so clones in its table, and around 87% of those were observed once. The top ten clones comprise about 4% of the sample.

From the cysteine through the phenylalanine, the CDR3 covers 12 amino acids. The only DNA kept is the CDR3, 36 bases in frame from the first base. V lost 0 bases and J lost 12 bases; the stretch between them is 10 bases long. CDR1 SGDLS and CDR2 YYNGEE are derived from the germline V gene. To be included, a participant needed at least one PBMC sample from before ART initiation plus at least two post-ART samples. Every participant with HIV received treatment in the United States of America. Before DNA extraction, cryopreserved samples containing about 0.9-10 million PBMC were thawed and washed. At the time of the earliest PBMC sample for each participant with HIV, ages ranged from about 23 to 60 years. PBMC samples from each participant spanned 1-4 timepoints before ART initiation and 2-8 timepoints after ART initiation, with a median of 7 samples. Serial HIV viral load, CD4+ T-cell count, ART history and demographic data were obtained for every participant. Genomic DNA was extracted from unsorted PBMC with a Qiagen kit on a QIAcube, with processing performed in batches of 12 samples.

Sample: unsorted PBMCs, taken 0.5 years after starting antiretroviral therapy. The sequence derives from a woman between 18 and 30 years old with HIV. The sequence joins TRBV9 to TRBJ2-1; the best D guess is TRBD2, with 5 bases matching. The CDR3 amino acid sequence is: CASSVGGSGQFF. The base sequence is TGTGCCAGCAGCGTAGGAGGGTCTGGGCAGTTCTTC.